Below, one T cell receptor (beta chain) is given with its context. What it binds is unknown. The data belong to a study of shared clonotypes between healthy human individuals. As for the study in general: Used for every donor were three CD4 naive, three CD4 memory, two CD8 naive and one CD8 memory plate.

There are 14 residues in the CDR3. Study processing details: Filtering differed because ImmunoSEQ produced junction-only sequences that carried no quality scores. Assay: immunoSEQ multiplex PCR; the TCRdb copy retains only in-frame clones and omits some. V and J calls and clone size are copied from that table; D and trimming were computed from the DNA. The sample holds around 2.5 million clones, under 95% seen once. Study results and caveats: Non-shared clonotypes had lower generation probabilities than clonotypes shared by all four sorted-subset donors.

The source is a man between 18 and 35 years old in good health. Some clones in this sample may be carry-over from other donors' samples. The chain links TRBV21-1 to TRBJ2-3; the DNA was not compared with TRBD1, the D call given in the table. TRBV21-1 is labeled a pseudogene. Sequencing was performed on naive CD4+ T cells from PBMCs. Subset denoted: CD45RA+ positively selected. CDR3 loop: CASNRTGVTDTQYF. CDR3 sequence (DNA): TGTGCCAGCAATCGGACAGGGGTTACAGATACGCAGTATTTT.